This T cell receptor (beta chain) was captured in a study of shared clonotypes between healthy human individuals (dated by TCRdb to the early 2020s). Study-level background: The cohort comprised a couple of women and a few men aged 18 to 49 years. For each donor, three plates each were used for CD4 naive and CD4 memory, two plates were used for CD8 naive, and one plate was used for CD8 memory. To estimate repertoire size and how much clonotypes are shared between individuals, the study performed deep sequencing of blood TCR repertoires from a few healthy adults. Different laboratories and diverse techniques were used to prepare libraries and sequence TCR repertoires, to increase sequencing depth and limit assay-specific biases. Each donor's leukapheresis produced roughly between about 0.8 and 10 billion PBMCs.

Donors were healthy HIV-negative adults with no recently reported acute infections or vaccinations. Every donor was a Caucasian adult residing in Nashville, Tennessee, USA. Magnetic negative selection was used to enrich CD4+ T cells, after which naive cells were positively selected on CD45RA and the negative fraction became the memory subset. After blood collection by leukapheresis, PBMCs were isolated using Ficoll-Histopaque density gradient centrifugation and then cryopreserved in the vapor phase of liquid nitrogen. Analytical flow cytometry was used to check the purity and quantity of every magnetically sorted T cell population. From each sorted fraction, genomic DNA was isolated and quantified by UV absorbance on a Nanodrop 2000c. Results the study describes overall, beyond this receptor: Sampling was restricted to blood, and TCR repertoires in tissue are likely to differ from TCR repertoires in blood. Even with the large sequencing depth, rarefaction of the sorted-subset datasets indicated that sequencing was incomplete. The small number of donors limited the genetic and exposure-history diversity represented. When a few donors were compared, the shared fraction of clonotypes was around 5.1% for naive CD4, around 3.5% for naive CD8, 2% to 2.5% for memory CD4, and roughly 0.4% for memory CD8. Larger estimated clonotype richness was generally found for naive subsets than for memory subsets. Based on pairwise subsampling, the degree of clonotype sharing among donors was expected to be affected by sequencing depth. Higher generation probabilities were observed for clonotypes shared by all four sorted-subset donors than for non-shared clonotypes.

Germline trimming: 5 bases from V, 4 bases from J; junction bases outside gene matches: 3. Measured from the cysteine to the phenylalanine, the CDR3 is 12 residues long. Here the CDR3 DNA is all that survives: 36 bases in frame from base 1. The germline V gene specifies SQVTM as CDR1 and ANQGSEA as CDR2. This clone has a handful of counts. Its recognized antigen is unknown. No per-base quality is available; no much larger clone lies one base away. TCR CDR3 regions were amplified from genomic DNA by multiplex PCR using the deep immunoSEQ assay. For each cell subset, the extracted genomic DNA was distributed evenly across all wells of several immunoSEQ 96-well plates, and each plate served as one replicate. For sorted subsets, roughly 200 ng of genomic DNA, equivalent to some 30,000 T cell genomes, went into each replicate PCR. Purified libraries were measured with a Qubit 3.0 fluorometer, size-checked on a Bioanalyzer 2100, and measured again with the KAPA Library Quantification kit. Every immunoSEQ 96-well plate was sequenced on a separate single-read 150-cycle Illumina NextSeq 550 flow cell. In the authors' own workflow: Because the immunoSEQ output included only junctional sequences and no quality scores, the filtering could not be the same as the filtering used for full-length reads. Sequences were annotated with PyIR, a Python wrapper for IgBLAST v1.9, using IMGT germline references to assign V/J genes and CDR3. Any read was removed if the V/J assignment was weak (E-value above 1e-6), the CDR3 was missing, or the read contained stop codons, out-of-frame junctions, or ambiguous translated residues. V3J clonotypes were defined as sequences sharing an identical inferred V gene, J gene, and CDR3 amino acid sequence. Percentage overlap between repertoires was calculated by dividing the number of shared unique clonotypes by the size of the smaller repertoire. RTK rarefaction, the Chao1 estimator, and Recon v2.1 estimates of unobserved clonotypes were used to assess repertoire richness. OLGA was used to compute generation probabilities for all TCRbeta clonotypes that the gDNA method yielded from a handful of donors. TCRdb took over this immuneACCESS table, retaining in-frame rearrangements with V and J assigned. Such tables are incomplete; in checked studies, under half of the missing clones stem from an unresolved V gene, and the remainder is unexplained. The V and J calls and the clone size are those of that table, but D and trimming were determined from the DNA. The sample records about 960,000 clones, approximately 76% of which are singletons. Approximately 1.5% of the sample is held by the ten biggest clonotypes.

The specimen was memory CD4+ T cells sorted from blood. The sample's cell subset or site label, decoded: CD45RA-negative fraction. The TCR originated in a man between 18 and 29 years old in good health. The V and J genes are TRBV29-1 and TRBJ2-5, with 8 junctional bases fitting TRBD2. In nucleotides, the sequence is TGCAGCGTTATAAGCGGGGGAGAGACCCAGTACTTC. This codes for CSVISGGETQYF.